This T cell receptor beta chain was sequenced during a study of lymphopenia after photon versus proton radiotherapy. The CDR3 extends over 14 amino acids. Germline lookup yields CDR1 SGHRS and CDR2 YFSETQ. With 7 bases clipped from V and 2 bases from J, the junction kept 8 bases outside the gene matches. The method was immunoSEQ multiplex PCR; TCRdb's version includes in-frame clones alone and lacks a portion of them. The table has about 61,000 clones, approximately 83% seen once. Sequences were derived from peripheral blood, sampled from a patient treated with photon-based radiotherapy. The J gene is TRBJ2-7, the V gene TRBV5-1; 8 positions match TRBD1. This sequence was found in a man aged 35 to 55 with gastric cancer. The CDR3 bases are TGCGCCAGCGCACTGACAGGGGACACCTACGAGCAGTACTTC. Translating gives CASALTGDTYEQYF.